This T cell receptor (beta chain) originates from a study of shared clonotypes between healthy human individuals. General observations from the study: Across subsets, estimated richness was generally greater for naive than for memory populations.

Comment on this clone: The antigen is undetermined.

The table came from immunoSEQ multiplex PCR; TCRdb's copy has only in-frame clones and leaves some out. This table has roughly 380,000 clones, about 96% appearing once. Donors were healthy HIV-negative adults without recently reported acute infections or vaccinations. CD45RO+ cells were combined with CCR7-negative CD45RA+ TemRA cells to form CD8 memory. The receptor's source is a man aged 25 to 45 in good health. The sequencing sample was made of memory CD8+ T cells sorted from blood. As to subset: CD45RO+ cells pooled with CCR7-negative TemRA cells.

The CDR3 here is CASSPRDREETQYF. The CDR3 region has the DNA TGTGCCAGCAGCCCGCGGGACAGGGAAGAGACCCAGTACTTC. The chain has TRBV11-2 and TRBJ2-5; 9 nucleotides agree with TRBD1. Germline V gives CDR1 SGHAT, CDR2 FQNNGV. The CDR3 sequence is 14 residues long. The J segment lost 3 bases and the V segment lost 5 bases, leaving 4 bases of the junction unmatched.